Given below is one TCR beta chain in context. These data come from a study of PD-L1 blockade in urothelial cancer. Overall study context: Atezolizumab, begun by patients in about 2014, was given at 1,200 mg intravenously every 3 weeks. At 6 weeks and at 3 weeks (second dose) after treatment start, blood was analyzed. As for prior chemotherapy regimens, patients had received 0 to 3.

The CDR3 is 16 amino acids. The germline V gene encodes CDR1 KGHSH and CDR2 LQKENI. The J segment lost 12 bases and the V segment lost 0 bases, leaving 12 bases of the junction unmatched. As for time point: pretreatment peripheral blood. The repertoire was sequenced with immunoSEQ multiplex PCR; TCRdb's copy has only in-frame clones and lacks some. The top ten clones hold over 12% of a sample with approximately 48,000 clones, about 83% of them seen once. The sample was PBMCs, taken around atezolizumab (anti-PD-L1) treatment. The rearrangement links TRBV18 to TRBJ2-1, with 9 bases matching TRBD2. This TCR came from a woman aged 55-69 years with urothelial cancer. The CDR3 bases are TGTGCCAGCTCACCACCGGTCGCGGGATGGCGGGAGGGGCAGTTCTTC. Translating gives CASSPPVAGWREGQFF.